This T cell receptor beta chain originates from a study of blood T cell repertoires in COVID-19. Study as a whole: PBMCs, B-cell-depleted T cells, or T cells were the source of the cDNA or gDNA that made up the material.

In the source study's methods: Nucleated cell counts were estimated from reference gene primer amplification. Method: immunoSEQ multiplex PCR; TCRdb's copy keeps in-frame clones and lacks some. V and J calls and clone size are those listed in that table; D and trimming were worked out from the DNA. The sample has about 130,000 clones, 65% to 90% seen once. V shed 6 bases and J shed 0 bases, with 8 bases lying between them. The CDR3 runs to 14 residues. The V gene's germline CDR1 is MGHDK and CDR2 SYGVNS. The rearrangement joins TRBV25-1 to TRBJ1-4; D perhaps matches TRBD1 (5 bases). The receptor's source is an elderly man with active or convalescent COVID-19. Sample: peripheral blood. CDR3 bases: TGTGCCAGCAGCCAGACAGCAACTAATGAAAAACTGTTTTTT. As protein: CASSQTATNEKLFF.